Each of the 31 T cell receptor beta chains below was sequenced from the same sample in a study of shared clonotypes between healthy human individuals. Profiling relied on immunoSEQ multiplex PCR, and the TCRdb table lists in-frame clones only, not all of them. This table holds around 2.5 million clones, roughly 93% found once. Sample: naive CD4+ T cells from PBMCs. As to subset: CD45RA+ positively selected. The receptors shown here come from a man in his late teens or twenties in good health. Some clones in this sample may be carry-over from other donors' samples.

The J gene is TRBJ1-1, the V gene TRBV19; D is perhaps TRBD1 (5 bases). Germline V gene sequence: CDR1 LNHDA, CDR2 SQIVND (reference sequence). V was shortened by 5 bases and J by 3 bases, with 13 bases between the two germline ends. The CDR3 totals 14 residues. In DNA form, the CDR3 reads TGTGCCAGTAGTCAGGTGGGGCGCGACACTGAAGCTTTCTTT. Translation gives CASSQVGRDTEAFF.

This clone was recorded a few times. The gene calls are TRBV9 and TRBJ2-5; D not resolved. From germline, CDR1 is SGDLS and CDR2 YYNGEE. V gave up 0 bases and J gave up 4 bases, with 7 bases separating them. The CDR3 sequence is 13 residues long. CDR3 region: CASSVAQRETQYF. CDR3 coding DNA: TGTGCCAGCAGCGTAGCCCAGAGAGAGACCCAGTACTTC.

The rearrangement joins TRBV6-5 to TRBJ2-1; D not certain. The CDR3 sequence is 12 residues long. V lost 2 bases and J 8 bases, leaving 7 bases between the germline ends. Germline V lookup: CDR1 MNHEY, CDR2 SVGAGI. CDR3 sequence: CASSYGRDEQFF. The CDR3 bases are TGTGCCAGCAGTTACGGCCGAGATGAGCAGTTCTTC.

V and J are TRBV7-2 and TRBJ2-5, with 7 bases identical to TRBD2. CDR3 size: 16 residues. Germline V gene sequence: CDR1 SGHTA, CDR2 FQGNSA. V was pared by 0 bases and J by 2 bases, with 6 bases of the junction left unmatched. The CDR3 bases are TGTGCCAGCAGCTTAGCGGTATCTAGCGGACAAGAGACCCAGTACTTC. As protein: CASSLAVSSGQETQYF.

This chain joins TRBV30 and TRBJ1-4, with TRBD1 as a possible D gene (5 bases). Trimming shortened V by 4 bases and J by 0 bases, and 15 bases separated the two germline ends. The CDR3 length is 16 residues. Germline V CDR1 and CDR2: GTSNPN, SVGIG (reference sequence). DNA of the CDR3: TGTGCCTGGACCTGGGGCCGATCGACAACTAATGAAAAACTGTTTTTT. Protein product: CAWTWGRSTTNEKLFF.

The CDR3 bases are TGCGCCAGCAGCTTGGGGACAGGGTGGGCAGATACGCAGTATTTT. This gives the protein CASSLGTGWADTQYF. This chain connects TRBV5-1 to TRBJ2-3; TRBD1 matches 8 bases. With 0 bases clipped from V and 4 bases from J, the junction kept 4 bases outside the gene matches. The germline V gene has CDR1 SGHRS and CDR2 YFSETQ. This CDR3 contains 15 residues.

The CDR3 loop reads CASRAATDVLTF. CDR3 sequence (DNA): TGTGCCAGCCGGGCCGCCACGGACGTCCTGACTTTC. The gene calls are TRBV7-2 and TRBJ2-6; D is undetermined. The V gene's germline CDR1 is SGHTA and CDR2 FQGNSA. V was pared by 8 bases and J by 11 bases, with 13 bases between. The CDR3 covers 12 residues.

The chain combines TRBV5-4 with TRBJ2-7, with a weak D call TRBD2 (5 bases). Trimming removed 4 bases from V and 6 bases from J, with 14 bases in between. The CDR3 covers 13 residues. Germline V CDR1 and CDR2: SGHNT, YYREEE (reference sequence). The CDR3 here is CASSREGAREQYF. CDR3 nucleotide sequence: TGTGCCAGCAGCCGCGAGGGTGCTCGCGAGCAGTACTTC. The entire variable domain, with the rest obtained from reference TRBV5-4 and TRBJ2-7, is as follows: ETGVTQSPTHLIKTRGQQVTLRCSSQSGHNTVSWYQQALGQGPQFIFQYYREEENGRGNFPPRFSGLQFPNYSSELNVNALELDDSALYLCASSREGAREQYFGPGTRLTVT.

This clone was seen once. The CDR3: CASSLGQGFMNTEAFF. The CDR3 coding sequence is TGTGCCAGCAGCCTCGGGCAGGGGTTCATGAACACTGAAGCTTTCTTT. V and J are TRBV5-4 and TRBJ1-1; TRBD1 is a possible D gene (6 bases). Trimming removed 4 bases at V and 0 bases at J, with 16 bases between. Germline V gene sequence: CDR1 SGHNT, CDR2 YYREEE (reference sequence). The CDR3 loop spans 16 amino acids.

The CDR3, as DNA: TGTGCCAGCTCCAACCTCCAGGGGACAGATACGCAGTATTTT. Amino acid sequence: CASSNLQGTDTQYF. This rearrangement joins TRBV18 to TRBJ2-3, with D perhaps TRBD1 (6 bases). The CDR3 runs to 14 residues. Trimming took 6 bases from V and 3 from J, leaving 13 bases between them. Per germline, CDR1 KGHSH and CDR2 LQKENI.

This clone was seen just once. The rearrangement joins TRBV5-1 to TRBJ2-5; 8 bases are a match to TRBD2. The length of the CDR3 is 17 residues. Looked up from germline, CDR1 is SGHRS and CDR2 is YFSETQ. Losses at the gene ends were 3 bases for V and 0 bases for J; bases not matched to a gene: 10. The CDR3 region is CASSSPPGGVYQETQYF. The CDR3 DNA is TGCGCCAGCAGCTCCCCGCCCGGGGGGGTGTACCAAGAGACCCAGTACTTC. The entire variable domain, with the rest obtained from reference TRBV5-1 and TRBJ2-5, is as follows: KAGVTQTPRYLIKTRGQQVTLSCSPISGHRSVSWYQQTPGQGLQFLFEYFSETQRNKGNFPGRFSGRQFSNSRSEMNVSTLELGDSALYLCASSSPPGGVYQETQYFGPGTRLLVL.

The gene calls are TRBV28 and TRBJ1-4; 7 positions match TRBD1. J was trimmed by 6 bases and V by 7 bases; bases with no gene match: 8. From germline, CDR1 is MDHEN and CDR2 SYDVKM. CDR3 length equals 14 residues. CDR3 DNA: TGTGCCAGCACCCTTCAGGGGGGGGATGAAAAACTGTTTTTT. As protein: CASTLQGGDEKLFF.

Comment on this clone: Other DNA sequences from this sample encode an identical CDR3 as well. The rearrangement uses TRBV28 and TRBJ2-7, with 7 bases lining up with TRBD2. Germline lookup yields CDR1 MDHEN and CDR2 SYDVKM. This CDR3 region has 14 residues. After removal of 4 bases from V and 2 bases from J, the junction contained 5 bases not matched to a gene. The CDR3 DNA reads TGTGCCAGCAGTTCCCCGGGACTAACCTACGAGCAGTACTTC. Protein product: CASSSPGLTYEQYF.

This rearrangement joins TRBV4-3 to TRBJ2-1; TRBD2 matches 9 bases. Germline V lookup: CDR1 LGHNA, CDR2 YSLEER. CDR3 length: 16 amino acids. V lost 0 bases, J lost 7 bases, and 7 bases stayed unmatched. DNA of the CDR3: TGCGCCAGCAGCCAAGATAGCGGGAGCGCCGGAAATGAGCAGTTCTTC. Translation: CASSQDSGSAGNEQFF.

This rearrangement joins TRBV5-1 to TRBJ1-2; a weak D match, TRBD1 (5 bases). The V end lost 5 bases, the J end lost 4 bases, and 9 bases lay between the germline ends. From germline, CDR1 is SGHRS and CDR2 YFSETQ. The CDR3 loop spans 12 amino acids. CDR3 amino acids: CASSYRGYGYTF. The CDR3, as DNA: TGCGCCAGCAGTTATAGGGGCTATGGCTACACCTTC.

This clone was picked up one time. CDR3 sequence (DNA): TGTGCCATCAGTGGGGGACAGCGAGGGGGGCAAGAGACCCAGTACTTC. Encoded protein: CAISGGQRGGQETQYF. The V gene is TRBV10-3, the J gene TRBJ2-5; D might be TRBD1 (7 bases). Trimming pared 4 bases from V and 2 bases from J, leaving 17 bases between. The CDR3 loop spans 16 amino acids. Germline lookup yields CDR1 ENHRY and CDR2 SYGVKD.

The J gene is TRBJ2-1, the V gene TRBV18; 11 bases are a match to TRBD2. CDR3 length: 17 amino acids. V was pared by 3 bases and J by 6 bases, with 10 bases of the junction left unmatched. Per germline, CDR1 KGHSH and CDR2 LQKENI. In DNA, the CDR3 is TGTGCCAGCTCACCTTACTCTGTAGCGGGAGGGCCCAATGAGCAGTTCTTC. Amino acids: CASSPYSVAGGPNEQFF. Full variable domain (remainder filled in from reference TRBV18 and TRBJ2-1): NAGVMQNPRHLVRRRGQEARLRCSPMKGHSHVYWYRQLPEEGLKFMVYLQKENIIDESGMPKERFSAEFPKEGPSILRIQQVVRGDSAAYFCASSPYSVAGGPNEQFFGPGTRLTVL.

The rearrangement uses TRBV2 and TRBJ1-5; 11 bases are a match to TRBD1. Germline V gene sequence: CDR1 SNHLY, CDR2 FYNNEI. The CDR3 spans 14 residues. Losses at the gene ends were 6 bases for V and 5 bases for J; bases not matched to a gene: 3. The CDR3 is CASSGQGADQPQHF. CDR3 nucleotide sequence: TGTGCCAGCAGCGGACAGGGGGCGGATCAGCCCCAGCATTTT.

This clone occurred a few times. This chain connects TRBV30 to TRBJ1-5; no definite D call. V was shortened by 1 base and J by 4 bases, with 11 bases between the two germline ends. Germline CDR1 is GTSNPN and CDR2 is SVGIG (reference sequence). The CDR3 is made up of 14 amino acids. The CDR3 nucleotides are TGTGCCTGGAGTGGGGGTAGGGAGAATCAGCCCCAGCATTTT. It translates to CAWSGGRENQPQHF.

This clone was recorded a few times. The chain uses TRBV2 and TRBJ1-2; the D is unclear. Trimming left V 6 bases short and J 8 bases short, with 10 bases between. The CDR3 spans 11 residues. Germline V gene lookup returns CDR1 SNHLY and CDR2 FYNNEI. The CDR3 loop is CASRAARGYTF. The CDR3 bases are TGTGCCAGCAGGGCGGCCCGAGGCTACACCTTC.

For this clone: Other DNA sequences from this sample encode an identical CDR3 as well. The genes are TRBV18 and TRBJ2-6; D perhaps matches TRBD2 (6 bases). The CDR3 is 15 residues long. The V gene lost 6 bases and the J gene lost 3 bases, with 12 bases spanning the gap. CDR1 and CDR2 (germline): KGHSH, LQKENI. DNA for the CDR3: TGTGCCAGCTCCCCCGGGACTGGTGGGGCCAACGTCCTGACTTTC. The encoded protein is CASSPGTGGANVLTF.

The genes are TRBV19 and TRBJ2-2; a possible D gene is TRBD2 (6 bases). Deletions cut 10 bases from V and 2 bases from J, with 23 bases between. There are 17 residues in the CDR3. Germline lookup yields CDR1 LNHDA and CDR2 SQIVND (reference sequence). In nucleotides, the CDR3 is TGTGCCACCTCACCACGTGGGGGGAGACTAAACACCGGGGAGCTGTTTTTT. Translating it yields CATSPRGGRLNTGELFF.

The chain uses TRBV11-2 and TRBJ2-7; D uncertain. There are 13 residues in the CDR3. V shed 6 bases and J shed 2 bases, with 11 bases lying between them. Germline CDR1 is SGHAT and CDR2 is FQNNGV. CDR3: CASSYTETYEQYF. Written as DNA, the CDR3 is TGTGCCAGCAGTTATACCGAGACCTACGAGCAGTACTTC. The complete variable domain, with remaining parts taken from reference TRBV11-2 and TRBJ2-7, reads EAGVAQSPRYKIIEKRQSVAFWCNPISGHATLYWYQQILGQGPKLLIQFQNNGVVDDSQLPKDRFSAERLKGVDSTLKIQPAKLEDSAVYLCASSYTETYEQYFGPGTRLTVT.

The CDR3 DNA sequence: TGTGCCAGCAGCCGGGACAGGGCTATCTATGGCTACACCTTC. Amino acids: CASSRDRAIYGYTF. J is TRBJ1-2 and V is TRBV5-6; TRBD1 matches 9 bases. This CDR3 has 14 amino acids. J gave up 4 bases and V 4 bases, and 5 bases lay outside the gene matches. Looked up from germline, CDR1 is SGHDT and CDR2 is YYEEEE.

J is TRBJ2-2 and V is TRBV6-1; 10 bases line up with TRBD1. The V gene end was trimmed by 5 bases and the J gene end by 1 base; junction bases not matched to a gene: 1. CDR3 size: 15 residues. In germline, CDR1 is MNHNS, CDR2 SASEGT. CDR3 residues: CASSWTGGNTGELFF. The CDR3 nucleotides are TGTGCCAGCAGTTGGACAGGGGGGAACACCGGGGAGCTGTTTTTT.

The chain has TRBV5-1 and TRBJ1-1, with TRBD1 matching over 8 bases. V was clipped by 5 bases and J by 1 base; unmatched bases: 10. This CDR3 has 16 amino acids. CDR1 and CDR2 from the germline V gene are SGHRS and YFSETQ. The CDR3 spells CASRRTTGATNTEAFF. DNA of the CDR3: TGCGCCAGCAGACGAACGACAGGGGCGACGAACACTGAAGCTTTCTTT. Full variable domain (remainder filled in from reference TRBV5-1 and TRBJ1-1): KAGVTQTPRYLIKTRGQQVTLSCSPISGHRSVSWYQQTPGQGLQFLFEYFSETQRNKGNFPGRFSGRQFSNSRSEMNVSTLELGDSALYLCASRRTTGATNTEAFFGQGTRLTVV.

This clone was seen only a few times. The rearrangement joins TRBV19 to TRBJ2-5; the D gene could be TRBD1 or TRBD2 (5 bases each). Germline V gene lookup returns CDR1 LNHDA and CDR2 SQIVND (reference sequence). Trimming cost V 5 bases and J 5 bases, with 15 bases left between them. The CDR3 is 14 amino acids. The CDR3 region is CASSPRGDGETQYF. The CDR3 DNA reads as TGTGCCAGTAGTCCTAGGGGAGATGGGGAGACCCAGTACTTC. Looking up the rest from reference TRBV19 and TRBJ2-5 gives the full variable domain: DGGITQSPKYLFRKEGQNVTLSCEQNLNHDAMYWYRQDPGQGLRLIYYSQIVNDFQKGDIAEGYSVSREKKESFPLTVTSAQKNPTAFYLCASSPRGDGETQYFGPGTRLLVL.

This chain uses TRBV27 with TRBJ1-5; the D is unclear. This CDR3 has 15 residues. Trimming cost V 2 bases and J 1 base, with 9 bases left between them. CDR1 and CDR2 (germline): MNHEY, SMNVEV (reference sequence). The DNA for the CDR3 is TGTGCCAGCAGTTTAAAGGTCGGAAGCAATCAGCCCCAGCATTTT. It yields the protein CASSLKVGSNQPQHF.

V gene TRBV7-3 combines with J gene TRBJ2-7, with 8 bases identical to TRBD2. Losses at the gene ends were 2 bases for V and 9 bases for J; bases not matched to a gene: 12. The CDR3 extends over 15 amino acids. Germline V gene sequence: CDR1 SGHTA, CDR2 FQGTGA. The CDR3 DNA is TGTGCCAGCAGCTTAGGCCCAGCGGGGGCCTCAGGGCAGTACTTC. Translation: CASSLGPAGASGQYF.

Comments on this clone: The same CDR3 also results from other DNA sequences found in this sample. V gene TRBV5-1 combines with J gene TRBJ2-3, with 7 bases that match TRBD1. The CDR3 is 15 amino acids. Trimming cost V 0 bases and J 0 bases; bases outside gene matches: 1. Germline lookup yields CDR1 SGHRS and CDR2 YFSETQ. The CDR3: CASSLARGSTDTQYF. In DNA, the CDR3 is TGCGCCAGCAGCTTGGCCAGGGGGAGCACAGATACGCAGTATTTT.

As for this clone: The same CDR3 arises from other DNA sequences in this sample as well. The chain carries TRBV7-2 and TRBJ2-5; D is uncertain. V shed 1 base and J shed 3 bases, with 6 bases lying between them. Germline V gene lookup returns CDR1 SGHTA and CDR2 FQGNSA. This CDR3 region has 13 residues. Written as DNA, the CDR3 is TGTGCCAGCAGCTTAGGGTCAGAAGAGACCCAGTACTTC. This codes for CASSLGSEETQYF. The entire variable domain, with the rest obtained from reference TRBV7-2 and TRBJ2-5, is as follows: GAGVSQSPSNKVTEKGKDVELRCDPISGHTALYWYRQSLGQGLEFLIYFQGNSAPDKSGLPSDRFSAERTGGSVSTLTIQRTQQEDSAVYLCASSLGSEETQYFGPGTRLLVL.